The 22 T cell receptor beta chains reported below all come from one sample, sequenced in a study of blood T cell repertoires in COVID-19. The assay was immunoSEQ multiplex PCR, and TCRdb's table has in-frame clones only and misses some. This table has 70,000 to 95,000 clones, roughly 80% appearing once. What was sequenced was peripheral blood. The source is a woman aged 65 to 85 with active or convalescent COVID-19.

This clone was detected ten times or more. The rearrangement links TRBV27 to TRBJ2-7; D gene unclear. Trimming removed 11 bases from V and 4 bases from J, with 18 bases in between. The CDR3 has 13 residues. Per germline, CDR1 MNHEY and CDR2 SMNVEV (reference sequence). In DNA, the CDR3 is TGTGCCGCGACCCGGGTACTGGTTTACGAGCAGTACTTC. As protein: CAATRVLVYEQYF.

This chain links TRBV19 with TRBJ2-1, with a possible D match to TRBD1 (5 bases). The V gene's germline CDR1 is LNHDA and CDR2 SQIVND (reference sequence). V lost 6 bases and J lost 6, with 18 bases in between. This CDR3 is built from 15 residues. CDR3 region: CASSDLTQQVNEQFF. The CDR3 region has the DNA TGTGCCAGTAGCGACCTAACGCAACAGGTCAATGAGCAGTTCTTC.

This clone has more than one count but fewer than ten. The gene calls are TRBV3-1 (or the pseudogene TRBV3-2) and TRBJ2-7, with TRBD2 matching over 11 bases. The CDR3 has 15 amino acids. V lost 4 bases to trimming and J lost 1 base; unmatched junction nucleotides: 3. CDR1 LGHDT and CDR2 YNNKEL come from the germline V gene (reference sequence). CDR3 loop: CASSRGTSGSYEQYF. Here the CDR3 DNA reads TGTGCCAGCAGCCGTGGGACTAGCGGTTCCTACGAGCAGTACTTC.

The chain combines TRBV6-4 with TRBJ2-1; perhaps TRBD2 as D (7 bases). Trimming took 2 bases from V and 4 from J, leaving 15 bases between them. Germline assignment: CDR1 MRHNA and CDR2 SNTAGT. The CDR3 loop spans 16 amino acids. The CDR3 region has the DNA TGTGCCAGCAGTGACGCGAGGGGGGGGCCGTACAATGAGCAGTTCTTC. Amino acids: CASSDARGGPYNEQFF.

The V and J genes are TRBV6-2 or TRBV6-3 and TRBJ1-1; a weak D match, TRBD1 (5 bases). CDR1 is MNHEY, CDR2 SVGEGT, per germline. Trimming pared 5 bases from V and 1 base from J, leaving 11 bases between. The CDR3 has 14 amino acids. The CDR3 DNA follows: TGTGCCAGCAGTCTGACAGATTCGAACACTGAAGCTTTCTTT. Translation: CASSLTDSNTEAFF.

This chain links TRBV6-5 with TRBJ1-2; D gene unclear. CDR3 length: 14 residues. Trimming left V 2 bases short and J 5 bases short, with 12 bases between. CDR1 MNHEY and CDR2 SVGAGI come from the germline V gene. The CDR3 spells CASSYLGGGYGYTF. In nucleotides, the CDR3 is TGTGCCAGCAGTTACCTGGGTGGCGGTTATGGCTACACCTTC.

The J gene is TRBJ2-7, the V gene TRBV2, with D possibly TRBD1 on 5 matching bases. CDR1 and CDR2 (germline): SNHLY, FYNNEI. Trimming cost V 7 bases and J 1 base, with 14 bases left between them. The CDR3 has 14 residues. The CDR3 DNA sequence: TGTGCCAGCACAGCACAGGCTTTATCCTACGAGCAGTACTTC. Translated, it gives CASTAQALSYEQYF.

V is TRBV7-9 and J is TRBJ2-5, with D tentatively TRBD2 (5 bases). This CDR3 region has 17 residues. Trimming stripped 1 base from V and 4 bases from J, with 19 bases between. CDR1 SEHNR and CDR2 FQNEAQ come from the germline V gene (reference sequence). The CDR3 is CASSLGVGGQLGETQYF. The CDR3, as DNA: TGTGCCAGCAGCTTAGGCGTAGGAGGCCAACTGGGAGAGACCCAGTACTTC.

V and J are TRBV3-1 (or the pseudogene TRBV3-2) and TRBJ1-4; D not certain. The CDR3 spans 17 residues. Trimming stripped 4 bases from V and 0 bases from J, with 15 bases between. Looked up from germline, CDR1 is LGHDT and CDR2 is YNNKEL (reference sequence). CDR3 amino acids: CASSLRTISPTNEKLFF. As DNA, the CDR3 is TGTGCCAGCAGCCTCCGAACTATTTCTCCAACTAATGAAAAACTGTTTTTT.

The chain links TRBV12-3 or TRBV12-4 to TRBJ2-7, with D possibly TRBD1 on 5 matching bases. Deletions cut 6 bases from V and 5 bases from J, with 14 bases between. CDR3 size: 13 residues. The CDR3: CASSSGFHNEQYF. For the CDR3, the DNA is TGTGCCAGCAGCTCAGGGTTTCACAACGAGCAGTACTTC.

The chain carries TRBV6-5 and TRBJ2-7, with TRBD2 matching 7 bases. The CDR3 runs to 16 residues. The V gene's germline CDR1 is MNHEY and CDR2 SVGAGI. V lost 2 bases to trimming and J lost 5 bases; unmatched junction nucleotides: 12. The CDR3 DNA sequence: TGTGCCAGCAGTTACGGGGGGGAAAGGAGGGGCCACGAGCAGTACTTC. This translates into CASSYGGERRGHEQYF.

This rearrangement joins TRBV7-9 to TRBJ2-3; TRBD1 is a possible D gene (5 bases). Deletions cut 0 bases from V and 1 base from J, with 17 bases between. CDR1 SEHNR and CDR2 FQNEAQ come from the germline V gene (reference sequence). The CDR3 is made up of 18 amino acids. This chain's CDR3 is CASSLARVGQGGTDTQYF. As DNA, the CDR3 is TGTGCCAGCAGCTTAGCGCGTGTCGGCCAAGGGGGCACAGATACGCAGTATTTT. The full variable domain, its missing parts supplied by reference TRBV7-9 and TRBJ2-3, is DTGVSQNPRHKITKRGQNVTFRCDPISEHNRLYWYRQTLGQGPEFLTYFQNEAQLEKSRLLSDRFSAERPKGSFSTLEIQRTEQGDSAMYLCASSLARVGQGGTDTQYFGPGTRLTVL.

This clone appeared a few times. This rearrangement joins TRBV9 to TRBJ1-5; D not resolved. This CDR3 is built from 14 residues. Germline CDR1 and CDR2: SGDLS and YYNGEE. Trimming stripped 0 bases from V and 7 bases from J, with 11 bases between. CDR3 DNA: TGTGCCAGCAGCGTAGAAGGAGGGCCGCAGCCCCAGCATTTT. Its protein product is CASSVEGGPQPQHF.

The rearrangement links TRBV5-1 to TRBJ2-3; possible D gene TRBD2, 6 bases. The CDR3 runs to 16 residues. Deletions cut 5 bases from V and 0 bases from J, with 16 bases between. The germline V gene has CDR1 SGHRS and CDR2 YFSETQ. The CDR3 region has the DNA TGCGCCAGCAGATTGCCCTTAGCGGATAGCACAGATACGCAGTATTTT. Its translation is CASRLPLADSTDTQYF.

The chain couples TRBV10-3 to TRBJ1-5; 10 nucleotides agree with TRBD1. The CDR3 is 16 residues long. Germline V gives CDR1 ENHRY, CDR2 SYGVKD. V was pared by 3 bases and J by 4 bases, with 6 bases of the junction left unmatched. The CDR3 reads CAISDRQGAGNQPQHF. The CDR3 DNA sequence: TGTGCCATCAGTGATCGACAGGGGGCAGGGAATCAGCCCCAGCATTTT.

The chain employs TRBV28 and TRBJ1-1; D unresolved. V lost 3 bases and J 2 bases, leaving 19 bases between the germline ends. The CDR3 has 17 residues. Per the germline V gene, CDR1 is MDHEN and CDR2 is SYDVKM. Written as DNA, the CDR3 is TGTGCCAGCAGTTTCGAGCAGGTTGGCCTCACAAACACTGAAGCTTTCTTT. Amino acid sequence: CASSFEQVGLTNTEAFF.

J is TRBJ1-1 and V is TRBV4-3, with D unclear. There are 18 residues in the CDR3. Per the germline V gene, CDR1 is LGHNA and CDR2 is YSLEER. Trimming left V 1 base short and J 4 bases short, with 22 bases between. The CDR3 region is CASSQVASTPPGGTEAFF. CDR3 nucleotide sequence: TGCGCCAGCAGCCAAGTAGCCTCGACCCCCCCCGGCGGCACTGAAGCTTTCTTT.

V and J are TRBV5-5 and TRBJ2-5; 7 bases line up with TRBD2. The germline V gene has CDR1 SGHKS and CDR2 YYEKEE (reference sequence). Germline trimming cut 2 bases from V and 5 bases from J; bases unmatched to any gene: 6. The CDR3 has 14 residues. The CDR3 spells CASSFAGVWETQYF. The CDR3 coding sequence is TGTGCCAGCAGCTTCGCGGGGGTCTGGGAGACCCAGTACTTC. Filled out from reference TRBV5-5 and TRBJ2-5, the complete variable domain reads DAGVTQSPTHLIKTRGQQVTLRCSPISGHKSVSWYQQVLGQGPQFIFQYYEKEERGRGNFPDRFSARQFPNYSSELNVNALLLGDSALYLCASSFAGVWETQYFGPGTRLLVL.

The V call is TRBV5-4, the J call TRBJ2-1, with a possible D match to TRBD1 (5 bases). CDR1 and CDR2 (germline): SGHNT, YYREEE (reference sequence). The V end lost 5 bases, the J end lost 6 bases, and 12 bases lay between the germline ends. The CDR3 runs 13 residues. The chain's CDR3 is CASREGASNEQFF. The CDR3 bases are TGTGCCAGCAGAGAAGGGGCGTCCAATGAGCAGTTCTTC.

V gene TRBV9 combines with J gene TRBJ2-7, with 10 bases that match TRBD1. Germline CDR1 reads SGDLS; CDR2 reads YYNGEE. The CDR3 loop spans 15 amino acids. V shed 2 bases and J 6 bases; nucleotides not matched to a gene: 8. The CDR3 spells CASSVGTGVAFEQYF. The DNA of the CDR3 is TGTGCCAGCAGCGTCGGGACAGGGGTCGCGTTCGAGCAGTACTTC.

CDR3 nucleotides: TGTGCCAGCAGCGCCGGGGGGGCAGGCACCGGGGAGCTGTTTTTT. Protein: CASSAGGAGTGELFF. The J gene is TRBJ2-2, the V gene TRBV4-2; 8 bases match TRBD2. The V segment lost 5 bases and the J segment 4 bases; nucleotides outside the gene matches: 6. There are 15 residues in the CDR3. Germline V CDR1 and CDR2: LGHNA, YNFKEQ.

The chain couples TRBV6-5 to TRBJ1-5; 7 bases fit TRBD1. Germline loops: CDR1 MNHEY, CDR2 SVGAGI. CDR3 length: 13 amino acids. V shed 6 bases, J shed 6 bases, and the junction held 5 bases outside the gene matches. The chain's CDR3 is CASSRQGSQPQHF. The CDR3, as DNA: TGTGCCAGCAGCAGACAGGGAAGTCAGCCCCAGCATTTT.